This passage covers 26 T cell receptor beta chains from one sample sequenced in a study of CD8 T cells in Susac syndrome (dated by TCRdb to between 2018 and 2021). The method behind the library was the immunoSEQ multiplex PCR assay. RNA was extracted with the RNeasy kit and roughly 0.5 to 1 ug was reverse transcribed using random hexamers. TCRdb cleaned the public reads at Q25 with fastp, built clones with MiXCR and kept in-frame beta chains. Entries that share a CDR3 protein sequence are merged under the most common genes and DNA. Here the sample has 120,000 or so distinct CDR3 sequences; 90% to 95% occur a single time. Roughly 0.11% of the sample goes to the ten largest clones. The material sequenced was CD4+ T cells from PBMCs. The source is a human donor in good health.

This clonotype was detected only once. V gene TRBV5-1 combines with J gene TRBJ2-3, with TRBD2 matching over 15 bases. Germline V CDR1 and CDR2: SGHRS, YFSETQ. V was pared by 3 bases and J by 4 bases, with 3 bases of the junction left unmatched. The length of the CDR3 is 16 residues. CDR3 sequence (DNA): TGCGCCAGCAGCTCTGGACTAGCGGGAGGGTCAGATACGCAGTATTTT. The encoded protein is CASSSGLAGGSDTQYF.

This clonotype was seen once. The chain combines TRBV27 with TRBJ2-5; TRBD2 might be the D (6 bases). The CDR3 covers 13 residues. V was trimmed by 8 bases and J by 4 bases, leaving 14 bases between them. Germline assignment: CDR1 MNHEY and CDR2 SMNVEV (reference sequence). CDR3 loop: CASGGASGETQYF. The CDR3 DNA reads as TGTGCCAGCGGAGGGGCGTCCGGAGAGACCCAGTACTTC.

The chain links TRBV20-1 to TRBJ1-2; D gene unclear. The CDR3 contains 12 residues. CDR1 and CDR2 (germline): DFQATT, SNEGSKA (reference sequence). The CDR3, as DNA: TGCAGCCCGCCCCAGTATTACTATGGCTACACCTTC. Protein product: CSPPQYYYGYTF.

Only one count was recorded for this clonotype. The rearrangement uses TRBV28 and TRBJ2-7; weak D call: TRBD2 (6 bases). The CDR3 covers 13 residues. V was trimmed by 10 bases and J by 0 bases, leaving 13 bases between them. CDR1 and CDR2 from the germline V gene are MDHEN and SYDVKM. CDR3 protein: CATHGTPSYEQYF. The CDR3 bases are TGTGCCACCCACGGGACTCCCTCCTACGAGCAGTACTTC.

V is TRBV24-1 and J is TRBJ1-2; D gene uncertain. This CDR3 contains 11 residues. The germline gives CDR1 KGHDR, CDR2 SFDVKD. The germline V and J ends were trimmed by 1 base and 7 bases, with 3 bases remaining between them. This chain's CDR3 is CATSDLGGYTF. CDR3 nucleotide sequence: TGTGCCACCAGTGATTTAGGTGGCTACACCTTC.

The V gene is TRBV28, the J gene TRBJ1-5; tentative D call: TRBD1 (6 bases). With 6 bases removed from V and 4 bases from J, the gap between germline ends came to 13 bases. CDR1 MDHEN and CDR2 SYDVKM come from the germline V gene. The CDR3 has 14 amino acids. CDR3 loop: CASRPDRTNQPQHF. The CDR3 DNA follows: TGTGCCAGCAGGCCCGACAGGACGAATCAGCCCCAGCATTTT.

The chain has TRBV29-1 and TRBJ2-1; D gene uncertain. CDR1 and CDR2 from the germline V gene are SQVTM and ANQGSEA. The V end was cut by 3 bases, the J end by 4 bases, with 22 bases between. CDR3 size: 17 residues. CDR3 residues: CSVEQPRSRRAYNEQFF. DNA for the CDR3: TGCAGCGTTGAGCAGCCCCGGTCCCGACGAGCATACAATGAGCAGTTCTTC.

This clonotype has a handful of counts. V and J are TRBV6-2 or TRBV6-3 and TRBJ2-7, with D possibly TRBD2 on 6 matching bases. CDR1 and CDR2 from the germline V gene are MNHEY and SVGEGT. CDR3 size: 12 residues. V lost 8 bases and J 7 bases, leaving 15 bases between the germline ends. DNA for the CDR3: TGTGCCAGCGGAGGGACTGTCTCTGAGCAGTACTTC. It specifies CASGGTVSEQYF.

The rearrangement joins TRBV7-9 to TRBJ2-5, with a tentative D call TRBD1 (6 bases). The length of the CDR3 is 13 residues. The germline V gene encodes CDR1 SEHNR and CDR2 FQNEAQ (reference sequence). V lost 6 bases and J 1 base, leaving 9 bases between the germline ends. CDR3 loop: CASRQGPQETQYF. For the CDR3, the DNA is TGTGCCAGCAGACAGGGCCCCCAAGAGACCCAGTACTTC.

The rearrangement links TRBV27 to TRBJ2-5; 14 nucleotides agree with TRBD2. With V trimmed by 7 bases and J by 5 bases, 15 bases remained unmatched. The CDR3 contains 18 residues. Germline V gene lookup returns CDR1 MNHEY and CDR2 SMNVEV (reference sequence). CDR3 loop: CASITLSVGLAGVETQYF. The CDR3 nucleotides are TGTGCCAGCATAACCTTGAGTGTGGGACTAGCGGGAGTGGAGACCCAGTACTTC.

The V and J genes are TRBV7-9 and TRBJ1-2; D gene uncertain. This CDR3 is 14 amino acids long. Per the germline V gene, CDR1 is SEHNR and CDR2 is FQNEAQ (reference sequence). Trimming left V 4 bases short and J 0 bases short, with 9 bases between. The CDR3 DNA follows: TGTGCCAGCAGCTCTGACACCACTAACTATGGCTACACCTTC. This translates into CASSSDTTNYGYTF.

The rearrangement links TRBV9 to TRBJ2-4, with 9 bases matching TRBD2. Germline CDR1 reads SGDLS; CDR2 reads YYNGEE. The CDR3 is 15 residues long. The V segment lost 1 base and the J segment 9 bases; nucleotides outside the gene matches: 8. The CDR3 sequence: CASSVSSGSQLIQYF. Here the CDR3 DNA reads TGTGCCAGCAGCGTAAGTAGCGGGAGTCAACTCATTCAGTACTTC.

This clonotype was detected only once. V and J are TRBV12-3 or TRBV12-4 and TRBJ2-3; 8 positions agree with TRBD1. CDR3 size: 14 residues. V lost 3 bases, J lost 3 bases, and 2 bases stayed unmatched. CDR3 protein: CASSLDRETDTQYF. CDR3 in DNA: TGTGCCAGCAGTTTGGACAGGGAAACAGATACGCAGTATTTT.

The chain joins TRBV24-1 to TRBJ2-7; 8 nucleotides agree with TRBD2. The CDR3 spans 13 residues. Germline V gene data show CDR1 as KGHDR and CDR2 as SFDVKD. V was pared by 7 bases and J by 4 bases, with 5 bases of the junction left unmatched. CDR3 protein: CATRASGSYEQYF. In DNA, the CDR3 is TGTGCCACCAGGGCCAGCGGGAGTTACGAGCAGTACTTC.

This CDR3 reads CSARLTGSYEQYF. The CDR3 nucleotides are TGCAGTGCTCGATTGACAGGCTCCTACGAGCAGTACTTC. The chain recombines TRBV20-1 with TRBJ2-7; maybe TRBD1 (6 bases). This CDR3 is built from 13 residues. In germline, CDR1 is DFQATT, CDR2 SNEGSKA (reference sequence). V was pared by 5 bases and J by 0 bases, with 11 bases between.

The chain combines TRBV5-1 with TRBJ2-1, with 9 positions matching TRBD2. This CDR3 contains 17 residues. J gave up 7 bases and V 4 bases, and 15 bases lay outside the gene matches. CDR1 is SGHRS, CDR2 YFSETQ, per germline. The CDR3 is CASSRRLAGANGNEQFF. CDR3 sequence (DNA): TGCGCCAGCAGCAGACGATTAGCGGGAGCTAATGGGAATGAGCAGTTCTTC. Together with reference TRBV5-1 and TRBJ2-1, the CDR3 gives the full variable domain: KAGVTQTPRYLIKTRGQQVTLSCSPISGHRSVSWYQQTPGQGLQFLFEYFSETQRNKGNFPGRFSGRQFSNSRSEMNVSTLELGDSALYLCASSRRLAGANGNEQFFGPGTRLTVL.

The chain recombines TRBV4-1 with TRBJ2-3; no clear D. Germline V lookup: CDR1 MGHRA, CDR2 YSYEKL. The V gene lost 5 bases and the J gene lost 2 bases, with 17 bases spanning the gap. The length of the CDR3 is 16 residues. This CDR3 is CASSTSPWETTDTQYF. CDR3 in DNA: TGCGCCAGCAGCACCAGCCCTTGGGAAACCACAGATACGCAGTATTTT.

The chain carries TRBV2 and TRBJ2-2; no clear D gene. Between the trimmed V and J ends, which lost 4 bases and 2 bases, there was a span of 8 bases. This CDR3 contains 14 residues. Germline CDR1 and CDR2: SNHLY and FYNNEI. In nucleotides, the CDR3 is TGTGCCAGCAGTGTTTGGCAAAACACCGGGGAGCTGTTTTTT. The encoded protein is CASSVWQNTGELFF.

CDR3: CASSDGHHNTGELFF. The CDR3 DNA is TGTGCCAGCAGTGACGGACACCACAACACCGGGGAGCTGTTTTTT. The chain links TRBV12-3 or TRBV12-4 to TRBJ2-2; D is perhaps TRBD1 (5 bases). V was pared by 5 bases and J by 2 bases, with 12 bases between. The CDR3 loop spans 15 amino acids.

The table lists this clonotype with a few counts. The chain employs TRBV7-2 and TRBJ2-5; TRBD1 aligns across 7 bases. Germline assignment: CDR1 SGHTA and CDR2 FQGNSA. The CDR3 covers 13 residues. J gave up 5 bases and V 5 bases, and 5 bases lay outside the gene matches. The CDR3 nucleotides read TGTGCCAGCAGCCCGACAGGGTTGGAGACCCAGTACTTC. Translation gives CASSPTGLETQYF.

V usage is TRBV18 and J usage is TRBJ2-3, with no clear D. The CDR3 totals 12 residues. Germline V gives CDR1 KGHSH, CDR2 LQKENI. Trimming removed 3 bases from V and 9 bases from J, with 10 bases in between. The CDR3 nucleotides read TGTGCCAGCTCACCGGTGGGCGACACGCAGTATTTT. Amino acid sequence: CASSPVGDTQYF. Based on the CDR3 plus reference TRBV18 and TRBJ2-3, the full variable domain is NAGVMQNPRHLVRRRGQEARLRCSPMKGHSHVYWYRQLPEEGLKFMVYLQKENIIDESGMPKERFSAEFPKEGPSILRIQQVVRGDSAAYFCASSPVGDTQYFGPGTRLTVL.

The genes are TRBV20-1 and TRBJ2-1; TRBD2 matches 7 bases. The ends lost 0 bases at V and 5 bases at J; junction bases unmatched: 7. This CDR3 has 15 amino acids. Germline V gene sequence: CDR1 DFQATT, CDR2 SNEGSKA (reference sequence). CDR3: CSARDWREGNNEQFF. The CDR3 region has the DNA TGCAGTGCTAGAGATTGGAGGGAGGGGAACAATGAGCAGTTCTTC.

The rearrangement uses TRBV27 and TRBJ2-3; D perhaps matches TRBD2 (6 bases). The V end was cut by 2 bases, the J end by 3 bases, with 24 bases between. This CDR3 contains 19 residues. Germline V CDR1 and CDR2: MNHEY, SMNVEV (reference sequence). CDR3 sequence reads: CASSLGGRGGWKVTDTQYF. CDR3 nucleotide sequence: TGTGCCAGCAGTTTAGGGGGGAGAGGAGGTTGGAAGGTTACAGATACGCAGTATTTT.

V is TRBV29-1 and J is TRBJ1-1; D unclear. Trimming pared 8 bases from V and 0 bases from J, leaving 13 bases between. The length of the CDR3 is 13 residues. Germline V gene sequence: CDR1 SQVTM, CDR2 ANQGSEA. CDR3 nucleotide sequence: TGCAGCTCTCGGCGGGCGCTGAACACTGAAGCTTTCTTT. It yields the protein CSSRRALNTEAFF.

This clonotype was seen more than once but under ten times. The V call is TRBV7-9, the J call TRBJ2-2; D might be TRBD1 (5 bases). V shed 3 bases and J shed 1 base, with 9 bases lying between them. The germline CDR1 and CDR2 sequences are SEHNR and FQNEAQ (reference sequence). The CDR3 is made up of 15 amino acids. This CDR3 is CASSFGQGNTGELFF. The CDR3 region has the DNA TGTGCCAGCAGCTTCGGGCAGGGGAACACCGGGGAGCTGTTTTTT.

The chain uses TRBV11-2 and TRBJ2-5, with a tentative D call TRBD1 (6 bases). The CDR3 is made up of 14 amino acids. Per germline, CDR1 SGHAT and CDR2 FQNNGV. Between the trimmed V and J ends, which lost 6 bases and 1 base, there was a span of 12 bases. CDR3 DNA sequence: TGTGCCAGCAGGTTTACAGGGTCCCAAGAGACCCAGTACTTC. This sequence encodes CASRFTGSQETQYF. The full variable domain, in which reference TRBV11-2 and TRBJ2-5 provide the parts outside the CDR3, is EAGVAQSPRYKIIEKRQSVAFWCNPISGHATLYWYQQILGQGPKLLIQFQNNGVVDDSQLPKDRFSAERLKGVDSTLKIQPAKLEDSAVYLCASRFTGSQETQYFGPGTRLLVL.